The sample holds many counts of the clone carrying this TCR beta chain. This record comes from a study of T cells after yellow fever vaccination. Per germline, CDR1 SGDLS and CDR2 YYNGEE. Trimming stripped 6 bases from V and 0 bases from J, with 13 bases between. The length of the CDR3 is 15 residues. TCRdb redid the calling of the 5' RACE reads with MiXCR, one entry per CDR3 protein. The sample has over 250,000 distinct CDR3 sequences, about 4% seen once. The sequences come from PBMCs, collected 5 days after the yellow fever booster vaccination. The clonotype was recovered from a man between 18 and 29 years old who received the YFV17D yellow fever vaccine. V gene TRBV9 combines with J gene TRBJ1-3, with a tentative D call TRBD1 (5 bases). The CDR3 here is CASTEGPSSGNTIYF. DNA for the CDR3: TGTGCCAGCACCGAGGGACCCAGCTCTGGAAACACCATATATTTT.